A single sample is the source of the 22 T cell receptor beta chains below, sequenced in a study of blood T cell repertoires in COVID-19 (TCRdb year 2020). Library preparation was by the immunoSEQ multiplex PCR assay. This is the immuneACCESS table as TCRdb keeps it, with only in-frame sequences that have V and J called. A part of the clones is gone; compared with another copy, unresolved V genes explain less than half, and the rest is unexplained. In this sample the table shows some 320,000 clones, more than 90% of which occur a single time. The ten biggest clones cover about 2.4% of the sample. The sequencing input was PBMCs or T cells enriched from blood (not recorded which). These receptors all come from a man in his 60s who had recovered from COVID-19.

The V call is TRBV6-5, the J call TRBJ2-7, with D possibly TRBD1 on 6 matching bases. This CDR3 is built from 13 residues. The V end lost 6 bases, the J end lost 4 bases, and 13 bases lay between the germline ends. Germline V gene data show CDR1 as MNHEY and CDR2 as SVGAGI. The CDR3 is CASRTPQGYEQYF. CDR3 DNA: TGTGCCAGCAGAACGCCTCAGGGGTACGAGCAGTACTTC.

This sequence joins TRBV7-9 and TRBJ1-5, with D possibly matching TRBD1 (5 bases). The CDR3 sequence is 15 residues long. CDR1 and CDR2 from the germline V gene are SEHNR and FQNEAQ (reference sequence). V was clipped by 2 bases and J by 4 bases, with 12 bases between them. CDR3 nucleotide sequence: TGTGCCAGCAGCTTATCAGTCGGGGGTAATCAGCCCCAGCATTTT. It yields the protein CASSLSVGGNQPQHF.

This clone was seen once. V is TRBV6-2 or TRBV6-3 and J is TRBJ2-7; TRBD1 matches at 12 bases. This CDR3 contains 15 residues. CDR1 is MNHEY and CDR2 is SVGEGT in the germline V gene. V shed 5 bases and J 9 bases; nucleotides not matched to a gene: 11. CDR3 sequence reads: CASSMGGQGAILQYF. The CDR3 DNA is TGTGCCAGCAGTATGGGGGGACAGGGGGCCATCCTGCAGTACTTC.

This rearrangement joins TRBV7-2 to TRBJ1-5; possibly TRBD1 for D (6 bases). Trimming cost V 5 bases and J 4 bases, with 15 bases left between them. The germline V gene has CDR1 SGHTA and CDR2 FQGNSA. This CDR3 is 15 amino acids long. The CDR3 nucleotides read TGTGCCAGCAGCCGCACAGGTGGACAGAATCAGCCCCAGCATTTT. This sequence encodes CASSRTGGQNQPQHF.

The genes are TRBV11-3 and TRBJ2-1; the match to TRBD2 covers 7 bases. CDR1 SGHNT and CDR2 YENEEA come from the germline V gene. The CDR3 consists of 18 residues. Trimming removed 1 base from V and 6 bases from J; junction bases left unmatched: 15. CDR3 nucleotide sequence: TGTGCCAGCAGCTTAGGAGGCGTCTCGGGACTAATCTCCAATGAGCAGTTCTTC. Its translation: CASSLGGVSGLISNEQFF. The full variable domain, its missing parts supplied by reference TRBV11-3 and TRBJ2-1, is EAGVVQSPRYKIIEKKQPVAFWCNPISGHNTLYWYLQNLGQGPELLIRYENEEAVDDSQLPKDRFSAERLKGVDSTLKIQPAELGDSAVYLCASSLGGVSGLISNEQFFGPGTRLTVL.

CDR3 residues: CASSDTGAGANVLTF. The CDR3 nucleotides are TGTGCCAGCAGTGACACAGGGGCTGGGGCCAACGTCCTGACTTTC. This chain links TRBV6-1 with TRBJ2-6; TRBD1 matches at 7 bases. The CDR3 runs to 15 residues. Trimming cost V 3 bases and J 2 bases; bases outside gene matches: 1. Per germline, CDR1 MNHNS and CDR2 SASEGT.

The chain couples TRBV5-1 to TRBJ1-4; no clear D gene. Trimming pared 0 bases from V and 10 bases from J, leaving 22 bases between. The CDR3 runs 17 residues. Looked up from germline, CDR1 is SGHRS and CDR2 is YFSETQ. The CDR3 DNA reads TGCGCCAGCAGCTTGGCGTTCGTCGGGGAAGGAGCGGGAAAACTGTTTTTT. Residues: CASSLAFVGEGAGKLFF.

The V and J genes are TRBV4-3 and TRBJ1-1; D gene uncertain. Trimming removed 2 bases at V and 4 bases at J, with 8 bases between. CDR3 length: 13 amino acids. Per the germline V gene, CDR1 is LGHNA and CDR2 is YSLEER. CDR3 amino acids: CASSQTPGTEAFF. The CDR3 bases are TGCGCCAGCAGCCAAACCCCGGGCACTGAAGCTTTCTTT.

V is TRBV2 and J is TRBJ2-7, with 11 positions matching TRBD1. The CDR3 is 15 amino acids. Germline values: CDR1 SNHLY, CDR2 FYNNEI. V dropped 6 bases and J dropped 2; count of bases not matched to a gene: 6. DNA for the CDR3: TGTGCCAGCAGAACGGACAGGGGGCCCCCCTACGAGCAGTACTTC. Translating gives CASRTDRGPPYEQYF.

V and J are TRBV29-1 and TRBJ2-1, with 7 bases aligning to TRBD2. Germline V gene data show CDR1 as SQVTM and CDR2 as ANQGSEA. The CDR3 totals 14 residues. The junction had 9 bases not matched to a gene; V was cut back by 5 bases and J by 5 bases. CDR3 protein: CSVHIGRANNEQFF. The DNA for the CDR3 is TGCAGCGTTCATATAGGGAGGGCCAACAATGAGCAGTTCTTC.

The V and J genes are TRBV4-1 and TRBJ1-2; TRBD1 matches at 9 bases. Germline trimming cut 3 bases from V and 3 bases from J; bases unmatched to any gene: 5. CDR3 size: 15 residues. Germline V gene data show CDR1 as MGHRA and CDR2 as YSYEKL. As DNA, the CDR3 is TGCGCCAGCAGCCATAACGACAGGGGGGACTATGGCTACACCTTC. Protein product: CASSHNDRGDYGYTF.

This chain uses TRBV9 with TRBJ1-1; TRBD1 matches 9 bases. There are 17 residues in the CDR3. Germline-derived CDR1 and CDR2 are SGDLS and YYNGEE. J lost 3 bases, V lost 3 bases, and 12 bases had no gene match. CDR3 loop: CASSGPGQGSGHTEAFF. Here the CDR3 DNA reads TGTGCCAGCAGCGGTCCGGGACAGGGTTCGGGGCACACTGAAGCTTTCTTT.

V is TRBV4-3 and J is TRBJ2-5, with D possibly matching TRBD1 (5 bases). CDR3 length: 15 amino acids. The V gene lost 0 bases and the J gene lost 5 bases, with 13 bases spanning the gap. Germline CDR1 and CDR2: LGHNA and YSLEER. DNA for the CDR3: TGCGCCAGCAGCCAAGATTTAGGGGCCTTGGAGACCCAGTACTTC. Its translation is CASSQDLGALETQYF.

The CDR3 DNA is TGTGCCAGCAGCACCGGTCAGGGGGCCTACACCGGGGAGCTGTTTTTT. Translated, it gives CASSTGQGAYTGELFF. The chain joins TRBV7-9 to TRBJ2-2; 8 positions agree with TRBD1. This CDR3 is built from 16 residues. J gave up 3 bases and V 5 bases, and 8 bases lay outside the gene matches. Germline CDR1 is SEHNR and CDR2 is FQNEAQ (reference sequence).

This rearrangement joins TRBV3-1 (or the pseudogene TRBV3-2) to TRBJ1-2; possible D gene TRBD1, 6 bases. The CDR3 extends over 14 amino acids. The V end was cut by 4 bases, the J end by 6 bases, with 15 bases between. Germline CDR1 is LGHDT and CDR2 is YNNKEL (reference sequence). This CDR3 reads CASSPSGQRNGYTF. CDR3 bases: TGTGCCAGCAGCCCATCGGGACAAAGGAATGGCTACACCTTC.

The CDR3 sequence: CASSAGRPTEAFF. In nucleotides, the CDR3 is TGTGCCAGCAGCGCGGGACGGCCCACTGAAGCTTTCTTT. The chain combines TRBV5-8 with TRBJ1-1, with a weak D call TRBD1 (5 bases). The ends were cut back, 4 bases at V and 4 bases at J, with 11 bases in the middle. The CDR3 contains 13 residues. Germline CDR1 SGHTS, CDR2 YDEGEE.

This chain links TRBV29-1 with TRBJ1-1, with D possibly TRBD1 on 5 matching bases. The V and J ends lost 5 bases and 6 bases respectively, with 7 bases between them. Germline V CDR1 and CDR2: SQVTM, ANQGSEA. CDR3 length equals 10 residues. The CDR3 sequence is CSVSGAEAFF. The CDR3 region has the DNA TGCAGCGTTTCGGGGGCTGAAGCTTTCTTT.

This chain joins TRBV5-5 and TRBJ1-4; no clear D gene. Germline values: CDR1 SGHKS, CDR2 YYEKEE (reference sequence). Trimming left V 4 bases short and J 6 bases short, with 13 bases between. CDR3 size: 14 residues. The CDR3 nucleotides read TGTGCCAGCAGCGAGCGGACCACGGATGAAAAACTGTTTTTT. This gives the protein CASSERTTDEKLFF.

The rearrangement uses TRBV10-3 and TRBJ1-1; 11 bases match TRBD1. V shed 7 bases and J 5 bases; nucleotides not matched to a gene: 6. This CDR3 has 14 amino acids. Germline values: CDR1 ENHRY, CDR2 SYGVKD. CDR3 sequence reads: CAIKTGQGGTEAFF. CDR3 DNA sequence: TGTGCCATCAAAACGGGACAGGGGGGAACTGAAGCTTTCTTT.

In its sample, this clone was seen a few times. This CDR3 is CASSQDLGLQPQHF. The CDR3 region has the DNA TGCGCCAGCAGCCAAGACCTGGGGCTTCAGCCCCAGCATTTT. V is TRBV4-1 and J is TRBJ1-5; perhaps TRBD1 as D (5 bases). The CDR3 is made up of 14 amino acids. Germline V gene sequence: CDR1 MGHRA, CDR2 YSYEKL. Trimming cost V 0 bases and J 6 bases, with 9 bases left between them.

There are a few counts of this clone. The DNA of the CDR3 is TGTGCCAGCAGTCTCTCTTCTCTCGGTCAGTACTTC. Translating it yields CASSLSSLGQYF. This chain uses TRBV12-3 or TRBV12-4 with TRBJ2-7; D is unresolved. CDR3 size: 12 residues. V was cut by 5 bases and J by 10 bases, with 15 bases left in between.

The rearrangement uses TRBV7-9 and TRBJ1-2, with TRBD1 as a possible D gene (5 bases). V was trimmed by 1 base and J by 8 bases, leaving 14 bases between them. Germline V CDR1 and CDR2: SEHNR, FQNEAQ (reference sequence). The CDR3 is 14 amino acids. This CDR3 reads CASSLGRDLSGYTF. The CDR3 DNA reads TGTGCCAGCAGCTTAGGCAGGGACTTGTCCGGCTACACCTTC.